This TCR beta chain was sequenced in a study of molecular identifiers for immune sequencing clone quantification. V lost 1 base and J lost 5, with 8 bases in between. The CDR3 covers 12 residues. Germline lookup yields CDR1 DFQATT and CDR2 SNEGSKA (reference sequence). TCRdb re-analysed the PCR reads in MiXCR, keeping a single row per CDR3 protein. The sample lists about 40,000 distinct CDR3 sequences, 24% occurring once. This clonotype was seen a handful of times. Sequencing input: naive CD8+ T cells from blood, with Jurkat cell RNA spiked in. Subset described: FACS-sorted CD8+CD4-CCR7+CD45RA+ naive T cells. This clonotype was sampled from a human donor in good health. Some libraries in this study had Jurkat cell RNA spiked in. The rearrangement joins TRBV20-1 to TRBJ2-5; a weak D match, TRBD2 (6 bases). CDR3 sequence (DNA): TGCAGTGCTAGAGGAGGAGGGGAGACCCAGTACTTC. This codes for CSARGGGETQYF.